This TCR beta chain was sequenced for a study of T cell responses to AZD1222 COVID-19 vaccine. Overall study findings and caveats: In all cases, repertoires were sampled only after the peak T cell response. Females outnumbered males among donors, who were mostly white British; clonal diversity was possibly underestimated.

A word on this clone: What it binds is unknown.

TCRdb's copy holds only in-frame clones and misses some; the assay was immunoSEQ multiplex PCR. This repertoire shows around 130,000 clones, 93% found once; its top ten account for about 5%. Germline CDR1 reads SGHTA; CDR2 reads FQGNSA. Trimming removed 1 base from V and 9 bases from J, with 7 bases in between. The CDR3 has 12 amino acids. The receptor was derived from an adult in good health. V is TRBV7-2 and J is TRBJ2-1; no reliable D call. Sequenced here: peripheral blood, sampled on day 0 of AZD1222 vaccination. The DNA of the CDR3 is TGTGCCAGCAGCTTAGATGTTGGTGAGCAGTTCTTC. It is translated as CASSLDVGEQFF. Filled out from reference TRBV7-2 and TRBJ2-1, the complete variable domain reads GAGVSQSPSNKVTEKGKDVELRCDPISGHTALYWYRQSLGQGLEFLIYFQGNSAPDKSGLPSDRFSAERTGGSVSTLTIQRTQQEDSAVYLCASSLDVGEQFFGPGTRLTVL.